This TCR beta chain was identified during a study of vaccination and CD4 T cells after COVID-19. Study in general: It was a median 101 days after diagnosis, with a range of 35 to 161, that post-COVID samples were drawn.

Comment on this clonotype: Its antigen is not identified.

Notes on the study in general: Clonotypes reactive to SARS-CoV-2 had a median that went up from about 22 to 38, but not significantly.

This CDR3 contains 13 residues. Germline-derived CDR1 and CDR2 are WNHNN and SYGVQD (reference sequence). V lost 6 bases and J lost 1, with 7 bases in between. The treatment: approximately nine-day PBMC culture with coronavirus spike peptide pools or control peptides (ViraFEST assay). After expanding antigen-specific T cells with peptide pools, ViraFEST sequenced their TCRs. Wells that each held around 2 million PBMCs were cultured with 9.5 to 10 IU/ml IL-2 and 8.5 to 10 ug/ml peptide pools. The Oncomine TCR Beta short-read assay sequenced DNA from cultured CD4+ T cells. A single record per CDR3 protein comes from TCRdb applying MiXCR to the PCR reads. The table records 15,000 to 20,000 distinct CDR3 sequences, under 30% of them present only once.

The clonotype was recovered from a human donor with COVID-19. This sequence joins TRBV10-1 and TRBJ2-1, with D tentatively TRBD2 (5 bases). What was sequenced was cultured CD4+ T cells from blood. CDR3 loop: CASRTGSYNEQFF. The CDR3 DNA reads as TGCGCCAGCAGGACGGGGTCCTACAATGAGCAGTTCTTC.